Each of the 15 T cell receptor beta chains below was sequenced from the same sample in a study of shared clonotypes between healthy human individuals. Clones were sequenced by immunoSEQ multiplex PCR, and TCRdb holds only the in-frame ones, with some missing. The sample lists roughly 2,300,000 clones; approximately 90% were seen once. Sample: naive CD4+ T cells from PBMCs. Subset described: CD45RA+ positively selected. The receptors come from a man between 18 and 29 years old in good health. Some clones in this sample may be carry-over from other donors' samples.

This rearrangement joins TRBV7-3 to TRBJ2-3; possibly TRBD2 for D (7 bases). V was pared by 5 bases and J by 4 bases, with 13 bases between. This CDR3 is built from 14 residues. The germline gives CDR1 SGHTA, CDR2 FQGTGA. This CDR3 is CASSDTGGPDTQYF. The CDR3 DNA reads TGTGCCAGCAGCGATACGGGGGGCCCAGATACGCAGTATTTT.

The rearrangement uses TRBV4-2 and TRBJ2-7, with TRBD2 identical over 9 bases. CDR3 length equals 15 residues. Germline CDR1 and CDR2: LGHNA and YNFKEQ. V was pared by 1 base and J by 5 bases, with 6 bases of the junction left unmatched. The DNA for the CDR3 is TGTGCCAGCAGCCAAGTGATGGCGGGAGGGGACGAGCAGTACTTC. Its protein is CASSQVMAGGDEQYF.

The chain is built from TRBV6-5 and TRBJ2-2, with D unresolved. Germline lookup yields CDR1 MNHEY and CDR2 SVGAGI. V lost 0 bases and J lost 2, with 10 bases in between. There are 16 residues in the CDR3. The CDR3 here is CASSYSFASNTGELFF. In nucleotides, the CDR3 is TGTGCCAGCAGTTACTCGTTCGCGTCTAACACCGGGGAGCTGTTTTTT.

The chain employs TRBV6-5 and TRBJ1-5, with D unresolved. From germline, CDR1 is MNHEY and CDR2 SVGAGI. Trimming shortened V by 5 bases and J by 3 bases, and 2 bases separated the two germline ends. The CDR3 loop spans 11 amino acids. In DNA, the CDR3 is TGTGCCAGCAGTACCAATCAGCCCCAGCATTTT. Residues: CASSTNQPQHF.

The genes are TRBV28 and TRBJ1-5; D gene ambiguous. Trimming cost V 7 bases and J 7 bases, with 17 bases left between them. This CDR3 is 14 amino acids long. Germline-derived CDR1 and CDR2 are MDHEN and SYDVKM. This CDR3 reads CASTSPLGRQPQHF. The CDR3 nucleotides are TGTGCCAGCACCTCCCCTCTGGGGAGGCAGCCCCAGCATTTT. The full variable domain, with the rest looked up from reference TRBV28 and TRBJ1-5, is DVKVTQSSRYLVKRTGEKVFLECVQDMDHENMFWYRQDPGLGLRLIYFSYDVKMKEKGDIPEGYSVSREKKERFSLILESASTNQTSMYLCASTSPLGRQPQHFGDGTRLSIL.

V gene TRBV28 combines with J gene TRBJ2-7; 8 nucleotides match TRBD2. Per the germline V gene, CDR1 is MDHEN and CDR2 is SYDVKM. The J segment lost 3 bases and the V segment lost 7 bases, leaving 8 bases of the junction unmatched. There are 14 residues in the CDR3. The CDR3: CASTSSGSIYEQYF. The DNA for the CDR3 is TGTGCCAGCACCTCCAGCGGGAGTATCTACGAGCAGTACTTC.

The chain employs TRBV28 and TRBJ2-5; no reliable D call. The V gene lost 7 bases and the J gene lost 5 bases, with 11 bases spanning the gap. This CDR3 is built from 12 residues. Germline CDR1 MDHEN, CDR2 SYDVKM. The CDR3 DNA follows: TGTGCCAGCACTACCAGCTGGGAGACCCAGTACTTC. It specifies CASTTSWETQYF.

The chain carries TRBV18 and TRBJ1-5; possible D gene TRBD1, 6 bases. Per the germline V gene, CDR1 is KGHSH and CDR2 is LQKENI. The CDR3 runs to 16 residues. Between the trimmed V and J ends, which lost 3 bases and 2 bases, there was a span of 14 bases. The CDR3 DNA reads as TGTGCCAGCTCACCCTCCTTGGACAGCCGCAATCAGCCCCAGCATTTT. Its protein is CASSPSLDSRNQPQHF.

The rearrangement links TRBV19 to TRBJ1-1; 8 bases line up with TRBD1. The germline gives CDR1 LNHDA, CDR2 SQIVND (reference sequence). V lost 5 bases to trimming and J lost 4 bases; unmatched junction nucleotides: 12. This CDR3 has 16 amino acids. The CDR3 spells CASSLHKGQGITEAFF. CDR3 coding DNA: TGTGCCAGTAGTCTCCACAAAGGACAGGGCATCACTGAAGCTTTCTTT.

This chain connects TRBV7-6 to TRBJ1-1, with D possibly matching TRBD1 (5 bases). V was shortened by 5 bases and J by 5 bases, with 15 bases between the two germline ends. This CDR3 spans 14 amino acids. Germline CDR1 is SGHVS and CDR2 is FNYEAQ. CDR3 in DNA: TGTGCCAGCAGCCCCGGGGACCTGGGGACTGAAGCTTTCTTT. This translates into CASSPGDLGTEAFF.

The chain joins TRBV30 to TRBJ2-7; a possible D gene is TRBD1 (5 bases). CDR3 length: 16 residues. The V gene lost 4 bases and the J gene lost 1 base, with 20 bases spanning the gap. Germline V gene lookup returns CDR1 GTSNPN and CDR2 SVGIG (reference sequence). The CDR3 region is CAWTYPRQRGSYEQYF. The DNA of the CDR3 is TGTGCCTGGACCTACCCTCGACAGAGAGGTTCCTACGAGCAGTACTTC.

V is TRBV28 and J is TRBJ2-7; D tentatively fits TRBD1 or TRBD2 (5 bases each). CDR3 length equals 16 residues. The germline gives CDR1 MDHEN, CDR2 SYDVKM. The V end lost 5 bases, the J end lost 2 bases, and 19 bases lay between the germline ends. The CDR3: CASSRDLSPSAYEQYF. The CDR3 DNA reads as TGTGCCAGCAGTCGGGACCTTAGCCCCTCGGCCTACGAGCAGTACTTC.

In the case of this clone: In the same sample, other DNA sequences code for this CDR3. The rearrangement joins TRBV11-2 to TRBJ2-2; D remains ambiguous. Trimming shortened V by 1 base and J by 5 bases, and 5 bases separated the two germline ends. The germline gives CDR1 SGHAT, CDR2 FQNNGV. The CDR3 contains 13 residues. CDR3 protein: CASSLVRTGELFF. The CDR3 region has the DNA TGTGCCAGCAGCTTAGTGCGGACCGGGGAGCTGTTTTTT.

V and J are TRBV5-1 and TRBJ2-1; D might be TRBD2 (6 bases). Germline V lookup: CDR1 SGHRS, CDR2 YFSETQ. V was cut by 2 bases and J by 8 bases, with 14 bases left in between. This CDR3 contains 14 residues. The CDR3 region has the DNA TGCGCCAGCAGCTTAGGACTACGTGGGGATGAGCAGTTCTTC. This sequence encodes CASSLGLRGDEQFF.

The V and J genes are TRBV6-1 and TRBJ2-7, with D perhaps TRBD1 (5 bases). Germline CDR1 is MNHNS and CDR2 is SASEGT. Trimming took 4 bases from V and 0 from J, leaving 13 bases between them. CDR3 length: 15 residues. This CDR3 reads CASSVGRKSSYEQYF. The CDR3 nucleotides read TGTGCCAGCAGTGTGGGGCGGAAGAGCTCCTACGAGCAGTACTTC.